These 27 T cell receptor beta chains were all obtained from the same sample, sequenced in a study of cytomegalovirus exposure and HLA in healthy donors. PCR primers comprised 60 Vbeta and 13 Jbeta primers. TCRdb's copy holds only in-frame clones and misses some; the assay was immunoSEQ multiplex PCR. Among about 110,000 clones listed, roughly 80% were seen once. The sample taken for sequencing was PBMCs. All receptors derive from a woman between 45 and 60 years old in good health and CMV-seropositive.

The gene calls are TRBV2 and TRBJ2-2, with a tentative D call TRBD2 (6 bases). CDR3 length: 11 amino acids. The V gene's germline CDR1 is SNHLY and CDR2 FYNNEI. With 5 bases removed from V and 14 bases from J, the gap between germline ends came to 12 bases. Written as DNA, the CDR3 is TGTGCCAGCAGTCTATCGGGGGTTCTGTTTTTT. It yields the protein CASSLSGVLFF.

The chain has TRBV28 and TRBJ2-3; possibly TRBD2 for D (6 bases). From germline, CDR1 is MDHEN and CDR2 SYDVKM. The germline V and J ends were trimmed by 7 bases and 1 base, with 15 bases remaining between them. This CDR3 is 15 amino acids long. This chain's CDR3 is CASNTLGEGTDTQYF. CDR3 DNA sequence: TGTGCCAGCAATACCCTAGGGGAGGGCACAGATACGCAGTATTTT. Based on the CDR3 plus reference TRBV28 and TRBJ2-3, the full variable domain is DVKVTQSSRYLVKRTGEKVFLECVQDMDHENMFWYRQDPGLGLRLIYFSYDVKMKEKGDIPEGYSVSREKKERFSLILESASTNQTSMYLCASNTLGEGTDTQYFGPGTRLTVL.

V gene TRBV6-1 combines with J gene TRBJ2-7, with 8 positions matching TRBD2. V lost 6 bases, J lost 7 bases, and 14 bases stayed unmatched. This CDR3 comprises 15 residues. The germline gives CDR1 MNHNS, CDR2 SASEGT. In DNA, the CDR3 is TGTGCCAGCAGATCAACACCGGGACTAGTAGCTGAGCAGTACTTC. It encodes CASRSTPGLVAEQYF.

V gene TRBV6-1 combines with J gene TRBJ2-7, with a possible D match to TRBD2 (6 bases). The germline V and J ends were trimmed by 4 bases and 5 bases, with 9 bases remaining between them. Germline CDR1 reads MNHNS; CDR2 reads SASEGT. The CDR3 sequence is 12 residues long. The CDR3 DNA reads TGTGCCAGCAGTGGGAGGGGACACGAGCAGTACTTC. Its translation is CASSGRGHEQYF.

Worth noting for this clone: This CDR3 is also generated by other DNA sequences in the sample. The chain has TRBV27 and TRBJ2-7; 10 nucleotides match TRBD2. Germline values: CDR1 MNHEY, CDR2 SMNVEV (reference sequence). Germline trimming cut 7 bases from V and 7 bases from J; bases unmatched to any gene: 16. CDR3 size: 16 residues. The CDR3 nucleotides are TGTGCCAGCATTCAGAGGGGAGCGGGGGGGCCGAGGGAGCAGTACTTC. It is translated as CASIQRGAGGPREQYF.

The chain uses TRBV27 and TRBJ1-6; 8 bases are a match to TRBD1. The germline V gene encodes CDR1 MNHEY and CDR2 SMNVEV (reference sequence). The CDR3 totals 17 residues. With 5 bases clipped from V and 0 bases from J, the junction kept 6 bases outside the gene matches. CDR3 protein: CASSTGQGLSYNSPLHF. DNA for the CDR3: TGTGCCAGCAGTACAGGACAGGGCCTCTCCTATAATTCACCCCTCCACTTT.

The V gene is TRBV7-9, the J gene TRBJ2-3, with D unclear. The CDR3 is 12 residues long. V lost 2 bases and J lost 9, with 9 bases in between. Germline CDR1 reads SEHNR; CDR2 reads FQNEAQ (reference sequence). CDR3 in DNA: TGTGCCAGCAGCTTATCAGTTCAGACGCAGTATTTT. Protein: CASSLSVQTQYF. The whole variable domain, filled in from reference TRBV7-9 and TRBJ2-3, reads DTGVSQNPRHKITKRGQNVTFRCDPISEHNRLYWYRQTLGQGPEFLTYFQNEAQLEKSRLLSDRFSAERPKGSFSTLEIQRTEQGDSAMYLCASSLSVQTQYFGPGTRLTVL.

The chain recombines TRBV4-1 with TRBJ2-1; 9 bases fit TRBD2. CDR3 length: 18 residues. V lost 1 base and J lost 0; bases outside the gene matches: 7. Looked up from germline, CDR1 is MGHRA and CDR2 is YSYEKL. The CDR3 DNA reads as TGCGCCAGCAGCCAAGGTATAGCGGGAGTCAGCTCCTACAATGAGCAGTTCTTC. This encodes CASSQGIAGVSSYNEQFF.

The table lists this clone with a few counts. V gene TRBV6-4 combines with J gene TRBJ1-5; 10 bases map to TRBD1. J lost 7 bases, V lost 4 bases, and 7 bases had no gene match. The CDR3 covers 15 residues. The germline V gene encodes CDR1 MRHNA and CDR2 SNTAGT. CDR3 protein: CASSAPGTGDQPQHF. As DNA, the CDR3 is TGTGCCAGCAGTGCCCCCGGGACAGGGGACCAGCCCCAGCATTTT.

The rearrangement uses TRBV14 and TRBJ2-6; D possibly corresponds to TRBD1 (5 bases). Trimming took off 1 base at V and 4 bases at J, with 11 bases between the two ends. The CDR3 loop spans 16 amino acids. Germline V gene lookup returns CDR1 SGHDN and CDR2 FVKESK. The CDR3 DNA sequence: TGTGCCAGCAGCCAAGCAGGGCGGAGCGGGGCCAACGTCCTGACTTTC. Translating gives CASSQAGRSGANVLTF.

The rearrangement joins TRBV4-3 to TRBJ2-5, with 7 bases lining up with TRBD1. The CDR3 runs to 16 residues. Germline V gives CDR1 LGHNA, CDR2 YSLEER. The ends lost 0 bases at V and 5 bases at J; junction bases unmatched: 9. CDR3 sequence (DNA): TGCGCCAGCAGCCAAGATCCCTCAGGGGGATCGGAGACCCAGTACTTC. It is translated as CASSQDPSGGSETQYF.

V gene TRBV11-2 combines with J gene TRBJ1-4; TRBD1 might be the D (5 bases). Germline V lookup: CDR1 SGHAT, CDR2 FQNNGV. This CDR3 spans 15 amino acids. V gave up 1 base and J gave up 7 bases, with 13 bases separating them. CDR3 DNA: TGTGCCAGCAGCTTAGTGAGCCAGGGAGGTGAAAAACTGTTTTTT. This codes for CASSLVSQGGEKLFF.

The chain combines TRBV4-3 with TRBJ1-2; no definite D call. The V end was cut by 0 bases, the J end by 0 bases, with 8 bases between. The CDR3 consists of 15 residues. Germline values: CDR1 LGHNA, CDR2 YSLEER. CDR3 protein: CASSQDLQTNYGYTF. The DNA of the CDR3 is TGCGCCAGCAGCCAAGATTTACAGACTAACTATGGCTACACCTTC.

The V gene is TRBV19, the J gene TRBJ2-1; D is possibly TRBD1 (6 bases). V was shortened by 3 bases and J by 2 bases, with 11 bases between the two germline ends. This CDR3 spans 15 amino acids. Per germline, CDR1 LNHDA and CDR2 SQIVND (reference sequence). The CDR3 spells CASSMRGGAYNEQFF. DNA of the CDR3: TGTGCCAGTAGTATGAGAGGGGGTGCCTACAATGAGCAGTTCTTC.

This clone occurred a few times. The V call is TRBV12-5, the J call TRBJ1-5, with a possible D match to TRBD1 (5 bases). Per the germline V gene, CDR1 is LGHNT and CDR2 is FRNRAP. V shed 1 base and J shed 7 bases, with 8 bases lying between them. This CDR3 is 13 amino acids long. As DNA, the CDR3 is TGTGCTAGTGGTTTGGGGGAGGGGCAGCCCCAGCATTTT. It codes for CASGLGEGQPQHF.

This chain joins TRBV29-1 and TRBJ2-5, with D tentatively TRBD2 (6 bases). This CDR3 is built from 13 residues. Trimming removed 4 bases at V and 5 bases at J, with 14 bases between. The germline CDR1 and CDR2 sequences are SQVTM and ANQGSEA. CDR3 nucleotide sequence: TGCAGCGTTGTTGGGGACTGGCAGGAGACCCAGTACTTC. Protein: CSVVGDWQETQYF.

This clone was counted between two and nine times. The V and J genes are TRBV13 and TRBJ1-1; possibly TRBD1 for D (5 bases). There are 15 residues in the CDR3. The V gene lost 5 bases and the J gene lost 5 bases, with 18 bases spanning the gap. Germline V gene data show CDR1 as PRHDT and CDR2 as FYEKMQ (reference sequence). In DNA, the CDR3 is TGTGCCAGCAGCCTCAATGTAGGGGTTTTGACTGAAGCTTTCTTT. It translates to CASSLNVGVLTEAFF.

The chain recombines TRBV6-5 with TRBJ2-2; the match to TRBD1 covers 8 bases. Germline V gene sequence: CDR1 MNHEY, CDR2 SVGAGI. The CDR3 contains 15 residues. Unmatched junction bases numbered 9, after V lost 6 bases and J lost 6 bases. The CDR3, as DNA: TGTGCCAGCAGGGTTGGCAGGGGGCTCGCCGGGGAGCTGTTTTTT. Its translation: CASRVGRGLAGELFF.

This sequence joins TRBV19 and TRBJ2-7; perhaps TRBD2 as D (5 bases). The CDR3 has 14 amino acids. CDR1 is LNHDA and CDR2 is SQIVND in the germline V gene (reference sequence). The germline V and J ends were trimmed by 2 bases and 4 bases, with 12 bases remaining between them. The CDR3 DNA is TGTGCCAGTAGTATAACCCCCGGGGAGTACGAGCAGTACTTC. Its translation is CASSITPGEYEQYF.

The rearrangement joins TRBV4-3 to TRBJ2-7; possibly TRBD1 for D (6 bases). CDR3 size: 14 residues. Germline loops: CDR1 LGHNA, CDR2 YSLEER. The V gene lost 6 bases and the J gene lost 3 bases, with 15 bases spanning the gap. CDR3 DNA: TGCGCCAGCAGTCCCGGGACACGAGGCTACGAGCAGTACTTC. Translated, it gives CASSPGTRGYEQYF.

V and J are TRBV2 and TRBJ2-1; TRBD2 matches 13 bases. The CDR3 runs to 15 residues. Trimming at V came to 6 bases and at J to 9 bases, leaving 8 bases not matched to a gene. Germline V gene sequence: CDR1 SNHLY, CDR2 FYNNEI. CDR3 coding DNA: TGTGCCAGCAGACTCACTAGCGGGGGGGCCTCTGAGCAGTTCTTC. This sequence encodes CASRLTSGGASEQFF.

V and J are TRBV9 and TRBJ1-6; D remains ambiguous. This CDR3 is built from 15 residues. The ends were cut back, 0 bases at V and 7 bases at J, with 11 bases in the middle. Germline V gene lookup returns CDR1 SGDLS and CDR2 YYNGEE. The CDR3 nucleotides are TGTGCCAGCAGCGTAGGCTCAGGAGGGAATTCACCCCTCCACTTT. It translates to CASSVGSGGNSPLHF.

J is TRBJ2-3 and V is TRBV18, with 12 nucleotides matching TRBD1. Per the germline V gene, CDR1 is KGHSH and CDR2 is LQKENI. J gave up 3 bases and V 2 bases, and 3 bases lay outside the gene matches. The CDR3 length is 16 residues. For the CDR3, the DNA is TGTGCCAGCTCACCATTGGGACAGGGGGCAACAGATACGCAGTATTTT. It translates to CASSPLGQGATDTQYF.

This clone is a singleton in its sample. V usage is TRBV9 and J usage is TRBJ2-3; 7 bases agree with TRBD1. This CDR3 has 14 amino acids. Germline lookup yields CDR1 SGDLS and CDR2 YYNGEE. V trimming: 0 bases; J trimming: 4 bases; junction bases outside the gene matches: 2. The CDR3 nucleotides read TGTGCCAGCAGCGTAGGACAGGGAGCAGATACGCAGTATTTT. The encoded protein is CASSVGQGADTQYF.

The CDR3 is CASSQDGGLSSGNTIYF. The DNA of the CDR3 is TGCGCCAGCAGCCAAGATGGGGGCCTTAGCTCTGGAAACACCATATATTTT. The chain recombines TRBV4-1 with TRBJ1-3; weak D call: TRBD1 (6 bases). The germline V gene encodes CDR1 MGHRA and CDR2 YSYEKL. The CDR3 spans 17 residues. The V gene lost 0 bases and the J gene lost 0 bases, with 12 bases spanning the gap.

This rearrangement joins TRBV18 to TRBJ2-7; TRBD1 agrees at 7 bases. Per the germline V gene, CDR1 is KGHSH and CDR2 is LQKENI. After removal of 3 bases from V and 0 bases from J, the junction contained 5 bases not matched to a gene. The CDR3 is 15 residues long. The CDR3: CASSPSTGYSYEQYF. CDR3 bases: TGTGCCAGCTCACCGTCGACAGGGTACTCCTACGAGCAGTACTTC. Full variable domain (rest looked up from reference TRBV18 and TRBJ2-7): NAGVMQNPRHLVRRRGQEARLRCSPMKGHSHVYWYRQLPEEGLKFMVYLQKENIIDESGMPKERFSAEFPKEGPSILRIQQVVRGDSAAYFCASSPSTGYSYEQYFGPGTRLTVT.

The chain has TRBV15 and TRBJ2-5; TRBD2 matches at 8 bases. With 1 base clipped from V and 4 bases from J, the junction kept 5 bases outside the gene matches. The CDR3 runs to 15 residues. Germline V gene sequence: CDR1 LNHNV, CDR2 YYDKDF (reference sequence). CDR3 amino acids: CATSRVRGGRETQYF. DNA for the CDR3: TGTGCCACCAGCAGAGTCCGGGGGGGCCGAGAGACCCAGTACTTC.